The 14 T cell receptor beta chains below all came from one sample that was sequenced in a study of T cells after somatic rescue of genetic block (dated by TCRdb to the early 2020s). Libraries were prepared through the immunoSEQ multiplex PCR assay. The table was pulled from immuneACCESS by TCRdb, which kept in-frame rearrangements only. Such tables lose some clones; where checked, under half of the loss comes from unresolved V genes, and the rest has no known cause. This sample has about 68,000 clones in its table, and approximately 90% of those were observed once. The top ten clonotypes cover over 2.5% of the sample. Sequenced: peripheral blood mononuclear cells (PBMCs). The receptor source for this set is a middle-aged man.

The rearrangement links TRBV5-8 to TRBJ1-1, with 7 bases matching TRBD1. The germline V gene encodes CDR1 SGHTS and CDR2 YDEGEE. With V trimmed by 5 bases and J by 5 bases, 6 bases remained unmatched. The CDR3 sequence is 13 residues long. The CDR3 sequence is CASRTGWGTEAFF. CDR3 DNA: TGTGCCAGCAGGACAGGGTGGGGGACTGAAGCTTTCTTT.

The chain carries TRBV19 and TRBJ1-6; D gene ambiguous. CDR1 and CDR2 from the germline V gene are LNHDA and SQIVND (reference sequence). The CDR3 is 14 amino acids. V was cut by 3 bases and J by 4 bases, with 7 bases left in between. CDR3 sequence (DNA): TGTGCCAGTAGTATTAACCCATATAATTCACCCCTCCACTTT. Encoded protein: CASSINPYNSPLHF.

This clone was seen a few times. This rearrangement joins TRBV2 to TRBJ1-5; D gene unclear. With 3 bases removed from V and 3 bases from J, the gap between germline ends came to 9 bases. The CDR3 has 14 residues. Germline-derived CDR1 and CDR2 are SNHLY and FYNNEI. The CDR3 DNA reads TGTGCCAGCAGTGATTACAGCTACAATCAGCCCCAGCATTTT. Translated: CASSDYSYNQPQHF.

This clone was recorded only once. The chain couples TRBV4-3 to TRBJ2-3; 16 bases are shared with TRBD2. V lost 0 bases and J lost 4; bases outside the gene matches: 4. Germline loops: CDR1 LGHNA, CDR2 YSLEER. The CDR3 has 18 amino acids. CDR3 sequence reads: CASSQDRGLAGGADTQYF. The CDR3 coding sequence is TGCGCCAGCAGCCAAGATCGGGGACTAGCGGGAGGGGCAGATACGCAGTATTTT.

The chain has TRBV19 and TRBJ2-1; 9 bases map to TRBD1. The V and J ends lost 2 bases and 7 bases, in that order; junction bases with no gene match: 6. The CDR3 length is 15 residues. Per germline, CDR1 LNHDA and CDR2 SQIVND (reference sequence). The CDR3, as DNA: TGTGCCAGTAGTATATCCGGGACAGGGTGGAATGAGCAGTTCTTC. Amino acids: CASSISGTGWNEQFF.

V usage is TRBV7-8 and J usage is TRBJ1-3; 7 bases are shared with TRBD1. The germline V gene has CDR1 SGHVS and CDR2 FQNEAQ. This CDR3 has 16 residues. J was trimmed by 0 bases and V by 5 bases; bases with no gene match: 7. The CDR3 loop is CASSRDRVSSGNTIYF. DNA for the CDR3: TGTGCCAGCAGCCGCGACAGGGTGAGCTCTGGAAACACCATATATTTT.

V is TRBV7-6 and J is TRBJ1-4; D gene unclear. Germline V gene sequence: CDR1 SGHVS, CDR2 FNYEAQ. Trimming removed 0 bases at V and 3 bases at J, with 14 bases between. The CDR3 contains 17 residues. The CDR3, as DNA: TGTGCCAGCAGCTTAGCGGGTAGGATCGGGGCTAATGAAAAACTGTTTTTT. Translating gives CASSLAGRIGANEKLFF.

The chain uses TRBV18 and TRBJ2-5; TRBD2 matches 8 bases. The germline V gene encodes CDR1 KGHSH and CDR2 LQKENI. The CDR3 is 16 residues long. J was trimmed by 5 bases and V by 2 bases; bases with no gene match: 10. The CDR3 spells CASSPSVSGGRETQYF. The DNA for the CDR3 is TGTGCCAGCTCACCATCCGTTTCGGGAGGGCGGGAGACCCAGTACTTC.

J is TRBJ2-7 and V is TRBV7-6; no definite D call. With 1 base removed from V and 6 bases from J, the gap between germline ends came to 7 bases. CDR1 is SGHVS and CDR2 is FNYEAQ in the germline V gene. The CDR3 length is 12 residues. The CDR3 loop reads CASSLVGSEQYF. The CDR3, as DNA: TGTGCCAGCAGCTTAGTAGGGTCCGAGCAGTACTTC.

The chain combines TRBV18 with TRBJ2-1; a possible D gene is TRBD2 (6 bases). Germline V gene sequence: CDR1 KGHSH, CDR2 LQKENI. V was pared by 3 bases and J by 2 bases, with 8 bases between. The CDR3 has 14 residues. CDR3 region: CASSPGTPYNEQFF. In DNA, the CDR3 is TGTGCCAGCTCACCGGGGACTCCCTACAATGAGCAGTTCTTC.

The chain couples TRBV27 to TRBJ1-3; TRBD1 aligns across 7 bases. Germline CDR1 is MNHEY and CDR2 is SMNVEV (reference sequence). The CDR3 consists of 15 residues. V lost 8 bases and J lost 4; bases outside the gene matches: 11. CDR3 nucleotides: TGTGCCAGCGCCTACAGGGGAGTGCGAGGAAACACCATATATTTT. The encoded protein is CASAYRGVRGNTIYF.

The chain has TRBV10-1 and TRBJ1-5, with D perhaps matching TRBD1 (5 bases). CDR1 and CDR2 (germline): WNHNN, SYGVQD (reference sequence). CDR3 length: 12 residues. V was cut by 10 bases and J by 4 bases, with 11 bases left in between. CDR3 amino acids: CATDGGNQPQHF. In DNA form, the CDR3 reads TGCGCCACCGACGGGGGTAATCAGCCCCAGCATTTT.

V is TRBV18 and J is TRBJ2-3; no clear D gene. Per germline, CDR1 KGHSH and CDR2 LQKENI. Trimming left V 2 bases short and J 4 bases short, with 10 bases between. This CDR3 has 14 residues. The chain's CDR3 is CASSPSARPDTQYF. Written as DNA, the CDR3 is TGTGCCAGCTCACCATCGGCTAGACCAGATACGCAGTATTTT.

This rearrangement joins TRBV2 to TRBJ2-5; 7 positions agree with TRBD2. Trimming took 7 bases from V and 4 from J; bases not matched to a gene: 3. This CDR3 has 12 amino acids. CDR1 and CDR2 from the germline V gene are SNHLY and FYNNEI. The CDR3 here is CASTGGGETQYF. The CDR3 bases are TGTGCCAGCACGGGGGGTGGAGAGACCCAGTACTTC.